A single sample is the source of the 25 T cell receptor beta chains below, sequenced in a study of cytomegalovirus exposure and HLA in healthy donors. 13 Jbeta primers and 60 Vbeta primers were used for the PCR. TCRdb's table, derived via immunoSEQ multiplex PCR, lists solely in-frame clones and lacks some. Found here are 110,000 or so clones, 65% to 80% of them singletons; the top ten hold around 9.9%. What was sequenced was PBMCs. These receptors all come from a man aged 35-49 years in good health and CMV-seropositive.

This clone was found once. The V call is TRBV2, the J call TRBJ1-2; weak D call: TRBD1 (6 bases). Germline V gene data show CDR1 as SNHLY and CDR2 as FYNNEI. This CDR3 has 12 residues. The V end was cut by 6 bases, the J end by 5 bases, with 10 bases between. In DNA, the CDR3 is TGTGCCAGCAGCCACAGGGAGTATGGCTACACCTTC. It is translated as CASSHREYGYTF. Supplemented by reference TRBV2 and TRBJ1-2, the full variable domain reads EPEVTQTPSHQVTQMGQEVILRCVPISNHLYFYWYRQILGQKVEFLVSFYNNEISEKSEIFDDQFSVERPDGSNFTLKIRSTKLEDSAMYFCASSHREYGYTFGSGTRLTVV.

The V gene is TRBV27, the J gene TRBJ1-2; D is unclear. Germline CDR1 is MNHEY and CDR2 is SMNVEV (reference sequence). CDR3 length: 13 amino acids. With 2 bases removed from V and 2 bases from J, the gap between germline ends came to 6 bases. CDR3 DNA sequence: TGTGCCAGCAGTTTACGGCGGAACTATGGCTACACCTTC. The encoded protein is CASSLRRNYGYTF.

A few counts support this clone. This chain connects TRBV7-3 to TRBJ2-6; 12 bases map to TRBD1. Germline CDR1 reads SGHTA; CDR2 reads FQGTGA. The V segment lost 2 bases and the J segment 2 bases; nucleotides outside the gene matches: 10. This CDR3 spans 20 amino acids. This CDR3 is CASSLVGFGTGGAGANVLTF. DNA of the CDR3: TGTGCCAGCAGCTTAGTAGGGTTCGGGACAGGGGGCGCTGGGGCCAACGTCCTGACTTTC.

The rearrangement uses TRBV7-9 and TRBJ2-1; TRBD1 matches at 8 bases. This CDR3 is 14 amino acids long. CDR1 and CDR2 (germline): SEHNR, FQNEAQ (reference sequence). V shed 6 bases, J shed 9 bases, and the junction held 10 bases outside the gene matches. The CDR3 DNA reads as TGTGCCAGCAGTAATAGACAGGGGCAACGTGAGCAGTTCTTC. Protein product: CASSNRQGQREQFF.

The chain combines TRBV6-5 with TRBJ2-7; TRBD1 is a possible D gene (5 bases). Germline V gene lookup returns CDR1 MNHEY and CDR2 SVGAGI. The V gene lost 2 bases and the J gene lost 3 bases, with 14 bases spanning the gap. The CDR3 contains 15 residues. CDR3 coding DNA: TGTGCCAGCAGTTACGCAGGGTTGAGTGACTACGAGCAGTACTTC. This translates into CASSYAGLSDYEQYF.

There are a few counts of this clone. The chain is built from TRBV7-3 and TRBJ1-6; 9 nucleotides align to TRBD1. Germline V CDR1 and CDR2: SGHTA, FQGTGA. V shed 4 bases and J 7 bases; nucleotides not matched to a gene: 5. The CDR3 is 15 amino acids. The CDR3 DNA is TGTGCCAGCAGCTCCTCCGGGACAGGGAATTCACCCCTCCACTTT. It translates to CASSSSGTGNSPLHF. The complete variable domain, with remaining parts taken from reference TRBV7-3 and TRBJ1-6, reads GAGVSQTPSNKVTEKGKYVELRCDPISGHTALYWYRQSLGQGPEFLIYFQGTGAADDSGLPNDRFFAVRPEGSVSTLKIQRTERGDSAVYLCASSSSGTGNSPLHFGNGTRLTVT.

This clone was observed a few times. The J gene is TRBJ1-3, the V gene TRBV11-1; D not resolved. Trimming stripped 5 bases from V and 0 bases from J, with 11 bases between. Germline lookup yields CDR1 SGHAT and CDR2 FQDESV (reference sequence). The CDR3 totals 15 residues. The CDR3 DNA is TGTGCCAGCAGCCCATCGGACTACTCTGGAAACACCATATATTTT. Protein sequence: CASSPSDYSGNTIYF.

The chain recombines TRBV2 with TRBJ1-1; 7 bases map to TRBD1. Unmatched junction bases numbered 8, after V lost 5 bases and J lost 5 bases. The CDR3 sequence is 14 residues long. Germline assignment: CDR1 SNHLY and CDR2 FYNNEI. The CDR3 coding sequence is TGTGCCAGCAGTCAGGCAGGGGGAGGTACTGAAGCTTTCTTT. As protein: CASSQAGGGTEAFF.

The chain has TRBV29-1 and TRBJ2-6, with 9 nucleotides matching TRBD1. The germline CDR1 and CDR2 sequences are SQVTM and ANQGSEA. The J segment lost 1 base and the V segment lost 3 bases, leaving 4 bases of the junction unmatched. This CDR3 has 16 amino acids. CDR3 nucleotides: TGCAGCGTTGAGGGGACAGGGAGGTCTGGGGCCAACGTCCTGACTTTC. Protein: CSVEGTGRSGANVLTF. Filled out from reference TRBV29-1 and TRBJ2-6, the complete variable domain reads SAVISQKPSRDICQRGTSLTIQCQVDSQVTMMFWYRQQPGQSLTLIATANQGSEATYESGFVIDKFPISRPNLTFSTLTVSNMSPEDSSIYLCSVEGTGRSGANVLTFGAGSRLTVL.

DNA for the CDR3: TGTGCCACTCAGGACAGGTCCTACGAGCAGTACTTC. It specifies CATQDRSYEQYF. The chain combines TRBV19 with TRBJ2-7; 7 bases align to TRBD1. The CDR3 contains 12 residues. V lost 10 bases and J lost 1; bases outside the gene matches: 4. The V gene's germline CDR1 is LNHDA and CDR2 SQIVND (reference sequence).

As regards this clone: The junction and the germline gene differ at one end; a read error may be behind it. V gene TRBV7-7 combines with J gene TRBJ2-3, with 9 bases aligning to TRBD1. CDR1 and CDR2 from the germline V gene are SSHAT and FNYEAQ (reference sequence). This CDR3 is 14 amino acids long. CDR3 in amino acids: CASSLGQGSDTQYF. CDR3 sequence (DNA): TGTGCTAGCAGCTTGGGACAGGGATCAGATACGCAGTATTTT.

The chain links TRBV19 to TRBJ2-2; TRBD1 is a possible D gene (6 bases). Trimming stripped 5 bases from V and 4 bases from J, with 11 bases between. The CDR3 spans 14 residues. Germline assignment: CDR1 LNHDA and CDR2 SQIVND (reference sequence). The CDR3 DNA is TGTGCCAGTAGTTGGGTGGGGGCCACCGGGGAGCTGTTTTTT. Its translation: CASSWVGATGELFF.

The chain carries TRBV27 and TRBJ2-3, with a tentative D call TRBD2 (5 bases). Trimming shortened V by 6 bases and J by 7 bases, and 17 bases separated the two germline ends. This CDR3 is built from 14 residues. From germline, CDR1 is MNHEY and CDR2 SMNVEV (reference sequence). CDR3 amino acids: CASSLLASRNTQYF. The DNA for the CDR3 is TGTGCCAGCAGCTTGCTTGCTAGCCGAAATACGCAGTATTTT.

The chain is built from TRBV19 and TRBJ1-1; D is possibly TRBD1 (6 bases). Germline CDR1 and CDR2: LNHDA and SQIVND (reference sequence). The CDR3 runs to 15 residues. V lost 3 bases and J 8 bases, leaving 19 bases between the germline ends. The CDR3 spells CASSILGQLTAEAFF. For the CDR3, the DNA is TGTGCCAGTAGTATCCTGGGACAACTCACGGCGGAAGCTTTCTTT.

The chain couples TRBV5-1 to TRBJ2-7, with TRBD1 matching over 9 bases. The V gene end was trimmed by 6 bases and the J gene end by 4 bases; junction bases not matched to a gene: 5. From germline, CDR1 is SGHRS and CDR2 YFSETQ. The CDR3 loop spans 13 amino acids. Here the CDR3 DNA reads TGCGCCAGCATAAAGGACAGGGGATACGAGCAGTACTTC. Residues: CASIKDRGYEQYF.

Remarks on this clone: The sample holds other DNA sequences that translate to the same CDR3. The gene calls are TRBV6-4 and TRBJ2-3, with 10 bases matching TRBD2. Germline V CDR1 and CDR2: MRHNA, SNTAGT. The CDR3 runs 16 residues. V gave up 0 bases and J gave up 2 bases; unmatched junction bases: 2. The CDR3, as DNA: TGTGCCAGCAGTGACTCGAGCGGGGGGGCCACAGATACGCAGTATTTT. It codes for CASSDSSGGATDTQYF.

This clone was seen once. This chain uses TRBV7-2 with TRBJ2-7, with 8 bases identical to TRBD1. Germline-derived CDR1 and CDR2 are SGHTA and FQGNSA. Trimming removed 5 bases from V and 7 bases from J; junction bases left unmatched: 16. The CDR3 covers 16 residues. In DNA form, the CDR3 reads TGTGCCAGCAGCGCCCGGGTGGCAGGGGGCTCCTGGGAGCAGTACTTC. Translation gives CASSARVAGGSWEQYF.

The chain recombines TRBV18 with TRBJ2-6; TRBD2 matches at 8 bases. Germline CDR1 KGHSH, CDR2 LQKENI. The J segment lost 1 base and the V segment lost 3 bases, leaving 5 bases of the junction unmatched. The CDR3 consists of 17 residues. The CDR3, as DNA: TGTGCCAGCTCACCCGCGGGAGGAGTGTCTGGGGCCAACGTCCTGACTTTC. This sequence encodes CASSPAGGVSGANVLTF.

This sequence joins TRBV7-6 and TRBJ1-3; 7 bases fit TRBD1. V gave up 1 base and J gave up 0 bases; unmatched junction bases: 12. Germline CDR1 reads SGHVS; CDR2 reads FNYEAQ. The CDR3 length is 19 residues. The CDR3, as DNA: TGTGCCAGCAGCTTAGGATATGCTCGGACAGGTCGCTCTGGAAACACCATATATTTT. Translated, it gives CASSLGYARTGRSGNTIYF.

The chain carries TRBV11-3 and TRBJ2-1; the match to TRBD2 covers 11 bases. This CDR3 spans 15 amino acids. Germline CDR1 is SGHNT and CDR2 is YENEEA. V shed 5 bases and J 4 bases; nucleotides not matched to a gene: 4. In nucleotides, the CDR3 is TGTGCCAGCAGCCCCAGGACTAGCGGGTACAATGAGCAGTTCTTC. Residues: CASSPRTSGYNEQFF.

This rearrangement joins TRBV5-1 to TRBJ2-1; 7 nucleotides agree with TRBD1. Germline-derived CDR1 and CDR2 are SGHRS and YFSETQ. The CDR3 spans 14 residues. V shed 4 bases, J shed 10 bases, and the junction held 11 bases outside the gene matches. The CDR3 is CASSPGQVLWEQFF. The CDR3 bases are TGCGCCAGCAGCCCCGGACAGGTGCTATGGGAGCAGTTCTTC.

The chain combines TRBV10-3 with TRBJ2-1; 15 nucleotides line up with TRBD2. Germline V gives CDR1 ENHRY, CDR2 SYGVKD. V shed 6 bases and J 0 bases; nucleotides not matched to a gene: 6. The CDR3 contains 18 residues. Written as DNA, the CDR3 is TGTGCCATCAGGGGGACTAGCGGGGGGCCCAGCTCCTACAATGAGCAGTTCTTC. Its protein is CAIRGTSGGPSSYNEQFF.

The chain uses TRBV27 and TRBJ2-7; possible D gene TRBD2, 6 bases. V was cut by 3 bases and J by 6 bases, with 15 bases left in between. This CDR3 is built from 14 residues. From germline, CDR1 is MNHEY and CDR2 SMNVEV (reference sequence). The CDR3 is CASSFPDRRAEQYF. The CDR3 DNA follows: TGTGCCAGCAGTTTTCCGGACCGGAGGGCCGAGCAGTACTTC.

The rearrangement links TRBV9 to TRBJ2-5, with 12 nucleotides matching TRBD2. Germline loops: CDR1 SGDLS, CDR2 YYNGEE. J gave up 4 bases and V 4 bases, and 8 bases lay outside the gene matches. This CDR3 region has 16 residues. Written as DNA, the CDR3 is TGTGCCAGCAGCCCTCGACTAGCGGGGGATAGAGAGACCCAGTACTTC. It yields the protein CASSPRLAGDRETQYF.

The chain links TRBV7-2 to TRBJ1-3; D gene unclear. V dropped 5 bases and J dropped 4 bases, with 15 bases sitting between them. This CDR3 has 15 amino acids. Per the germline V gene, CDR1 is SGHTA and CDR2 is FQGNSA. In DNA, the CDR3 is TGTGCCAGCAGCAGGACGCGGGGTGAAGGAAACACCATATATTTT. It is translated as CASSRTRGEGNTIYF.